The clone carrying this T cell receptor (beta chain) has a handful of counts. Antigen unknown. Two oligonucleotides, mixed equimolar, formed the beta constant-region primer covering TRBC1 and TRBC2. The ligated cDNA underwent four PCR rounds using SP2 and nested alpha and beta constant-region primers. One entry per CDR3 protein results from TCRdb running MiXCR on the UMI-ligation and nested PCR reads. The data show around 100,000 distinct CDR3 sequences, approximately 14% seen once. This record comes from a study of naive and memory T cell subsets. Study-wide results and caveats: Naive repertoires, especially CD8, held a few larger clonotypes, possibly memory cells re-expressing CD45RA.

Overnight CMV lysate stimulation of fresh PBMCs defined donor CMV status by CD4+ IFNgamma. Cells stained for CD3, CD4, CD8, CD45RA, CD27 and viability were sorted into four CD45RA/CD27 subsets. Trimming removed 6 bases at V and 0 bases at J, with 16 bases between. The germline gives CDR1 SQVTM, CDR2 ANQGSEA. The CDR3 runs 15 residues. Sequences were obtained from naive CD8+ T cells from blood. The TCR was taken from a human donor in good health. This sequence joins TRBV29-1 and TRBJ2-3, with a possible D match to TRBD2 (5 bases). The CDR3 nucleotides are TGCAGCGTCCAATCCCGGACTTACAGCACAGATACGCAGTATTTT. It translates to CSVQSRTYSTDTQYF.